The T cell receptor beta chain described here comes from a study of CD8 T cells in ankylosing spondylitis. Study observations and caveats: Disease-associated clones were CD8+ and fairly uncommon in peripheral blood. Disease-linked clones were reportedly significantly enriched in matched ankylosing spondylitis synovial fluid. What appeared characteristic of ankylosing spondylitis blood was a TCR beta motif of about eight highly homologous variants.

This clonotype was detected many times. The antigen is undetermined. Per the germline V gene, CDR1 is LGHDT and CDR2 is YNNKEL (reference sequence). The CDR3 covers 17 residues. The V end was cut by 0 bases, the J end by 4 bases, with 18 bases between. Researchers built TCR beta libraries using quantitative 5'-RACE with molecular barcodes. TCRdb independently ran MiXCR on the 5' RACE reads; one entry per CDR3 protein. The sample carries about 130,000 distinct CDR3 sequences, about a tenth recorded once. The receptor's source is a male donor with ankylosing spondylitis or in good health (not recorded which). The sequencing sample was made of blood, either unsorted or a sorted T cell fraction (not recorded which). V gene TRBV3-1 combines with J gene TRBJ1-1; D not certain. The CDR3 sequence is CASSQDLNWERVTEAFF. Here the CDR3 DNA reads TGTGCCAGCAGCCAAGACTTAAACTGGGAGAGAGTCACTGAAGCTTTCTTT.